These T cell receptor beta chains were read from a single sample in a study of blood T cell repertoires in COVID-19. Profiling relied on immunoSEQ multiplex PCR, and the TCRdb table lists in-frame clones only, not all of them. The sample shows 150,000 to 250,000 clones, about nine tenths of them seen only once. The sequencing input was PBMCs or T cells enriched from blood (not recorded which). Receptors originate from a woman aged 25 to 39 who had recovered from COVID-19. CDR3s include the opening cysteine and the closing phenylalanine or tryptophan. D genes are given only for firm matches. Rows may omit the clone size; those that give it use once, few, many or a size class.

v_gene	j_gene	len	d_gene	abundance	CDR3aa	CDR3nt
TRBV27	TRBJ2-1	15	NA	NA	CASSLSGPHAPEQFF	TGTGCCAGCAGTTTAAGCGGACCTCATGCCCCTGAGCAGTTCTTC
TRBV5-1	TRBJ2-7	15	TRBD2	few	CASSSGLAGGPREYF	TGCGCCAGCAGCTCGGGACTAGCGGGGGGACCTCGTGAGTACTTC
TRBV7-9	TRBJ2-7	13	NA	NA	CASSLGDSYEQYF	TGTGCCAGCAGCTTAGGGGACTCTTACGAGCAGTACTTC
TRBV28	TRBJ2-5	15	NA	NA	CASSLSRRREETQYF	TGTGCCAGCAGTTTATCTCGGCGGAGAGAAGAGACCCAGTACTTC
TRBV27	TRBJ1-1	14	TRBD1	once	CASSTYRGHTEAFF	TGTGCCAGCAGTACGTACAGGGGGCACACTGAAGCTTTCTTT
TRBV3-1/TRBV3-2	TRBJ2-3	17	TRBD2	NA	CASSQAGLAGVTDTQYF	TGTGCCAGCAGCCAAGCCGGACTAGCGGGAGTCACAGATACGCAGTATTTT
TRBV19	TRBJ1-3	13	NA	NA	CASSIGRGNTIYF	TGTGCCAGTAGTATAGGCCGGGGAAACACCATATATTTT
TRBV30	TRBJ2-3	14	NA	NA	CAWSVGGSSDTQYF	TGTGCCTGGAGTGTAGGAGGGAGCTCAGATACGCAGTATTTT
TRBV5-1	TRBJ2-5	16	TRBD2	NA	CASSFAREGLGETQYF	TGCGCCAGCAGCTTTGCGCGGGAGGGCCTGGGAGAGACCCAGTACTTC
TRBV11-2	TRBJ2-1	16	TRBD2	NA	CASSLTWLAGDNEQFF	TGTGCCAGCAGCTTAACGTGGCTAGCGGGAGACAATGAGCAGTTCTTC
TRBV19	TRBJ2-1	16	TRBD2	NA	CASSPPGLASYNEQFF	TGTGCCAGTAGTCCTCCGGGACTAGCCTCCTACAATGAGCAGTTCTTC
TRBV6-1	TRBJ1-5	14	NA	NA	CASSDIRKLEPQHF	TGTGCCAGCAGTGATATCCGCAAACTTGAGCCCCAGCATTTT
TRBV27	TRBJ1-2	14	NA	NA	CASSWTGVVGGYTF	TGTGCCAGCAGTTGGACGGGGGTAGTGGGAGGCTACACCTTC
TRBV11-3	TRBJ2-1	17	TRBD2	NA	CASSTKRGQAGDNEQFF	TGTGCCAGCAGCACCAAGAGGGGACAAGCGGGGGACAATGAGCAGTTCTTC
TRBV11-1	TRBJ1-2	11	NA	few	CASSLGNGYTF	TGTGCCAGCAGTCTGGGCAATGGCTACACCTTC
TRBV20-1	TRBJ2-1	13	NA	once	CSASPSRHNEQFF	TGCAGTGCTAGTCCCTCTAGACACAATGAGCAGTTCTTC
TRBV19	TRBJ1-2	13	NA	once	CASKGGAGYGYTF	TGTGCCAGTAAGGGTGGGGCTGGCTATGGCTACACCTTC
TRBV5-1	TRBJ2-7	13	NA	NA	CASSLAAGYEQYF	TGCGCCAGCAGCTTGGCCGCAGGTTACGAGCAGTACTTC
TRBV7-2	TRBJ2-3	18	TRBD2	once	CASSLDPGLAGTTDTQYF	TGTGCCAGCAGCTTAGACCCCGGACTAGCGGGGACCACAGATACGCAGTATTTT
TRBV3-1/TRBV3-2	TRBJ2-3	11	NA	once	CASSPFPRGAF	TGTGCCAGCAGCCCCTTCCCGCGGGGAGCGTTT
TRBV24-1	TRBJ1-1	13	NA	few	CATSDPPGTEAFF	TGTGCCACCAGTGATCCACCAGGAACTGAAGCTTTCTTT
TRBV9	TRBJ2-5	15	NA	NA	CASSVDDSGQETQYF	TGTGCCAGCAGCGTAGATGATAGCGGACAAGAGACCCAGTACTTC
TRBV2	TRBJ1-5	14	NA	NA	CASNQISSNQPQHF	TGTGCCAGCAATCAGATCTCTAGCAATCAGCCCCAGCATTTT
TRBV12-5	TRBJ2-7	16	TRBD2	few	CASGLSSRGGSYEQYF	TGTGCTAGTGGTTTGAGTTCGCGGGGAGGGTCCTACGAGCAGTACTTC
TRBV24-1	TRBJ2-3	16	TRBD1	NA	CATSDTGTGRSNTQYF	TGTGCCACCAGTGACACCGGGACAGGACGCTCGAATACGCAGTATTTT
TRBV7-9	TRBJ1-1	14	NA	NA	CASSPPGDPTEAFF	TGTGCCAGCAGCCCCCCGGGGGACCCCACTGAAGCTTTCTTT
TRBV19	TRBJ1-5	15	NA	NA	CASSIRAGANQPQHF	TGTGCCAGTAGTATACGCGCGGGAGCCAATCAGCCCCAGCATTTT
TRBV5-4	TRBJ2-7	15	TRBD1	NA	CASSFGTGLTYEQYF	TGTGCCAGCAGCTTTGGGACAGGCCTAACCTACGAGCAGTACTTC
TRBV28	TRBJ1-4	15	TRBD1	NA	CASSLSDRVNEKLFF	TGTGCCAGCAGTTTATCGGACAGGGTTAACGAAAAACTGTTTTTT
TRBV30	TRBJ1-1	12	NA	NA	CAWSRGGTEAFF	TGTGCCTGGAGTCGGGGGGGCACTGAAGCTTTCTTT
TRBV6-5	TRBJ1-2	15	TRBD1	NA	CASSSRQGLYDGYTF	TGTGCCAGCAGTTCACGACAGGGTTTGTACGATGGCTACACCTTC
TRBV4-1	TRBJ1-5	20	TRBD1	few	CASSQGAGTGGREGNQPQHF	TGCGCCAGCAGCCAGGGCGCCGGGACAGGGGGCAGGGAGGGCAATCAGCCCCAGCATTTT
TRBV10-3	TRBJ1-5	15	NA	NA	CAISEKSGASRPQHF	TGTGCCATCAGTGAAAAGTCAGGGGCGAGCCGTCCCCAGCATTTT
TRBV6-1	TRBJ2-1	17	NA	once	CASSETRFGDLNNEQFF	TGTGCCAGCAGTGAAACCCGTTTTGGGGACTTAAACAATGAGCAGTTCTTC
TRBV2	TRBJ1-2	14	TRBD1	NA	CASSEAGGARGYTF	TGTGCCAGCAGTGAGGCAGGGGGCGCCCGCGGCTACACCTTC
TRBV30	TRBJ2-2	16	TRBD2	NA	CAWTEGGTGNTGELFF	TGTGCCTGGACCGAGGGAGGGACTGGGAACACCGGGGAGCTGTTTTTT
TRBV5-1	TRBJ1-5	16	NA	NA	CASSLGSGAFNQPQHF	TGCGCCAGCAGCTTGGGGTCAGGGGCTTTCAATCAGCCCCAGCATTTT
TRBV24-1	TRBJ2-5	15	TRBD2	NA	CATSEPSGGRETQYF	TGTGCCACCAGTGAACCTAGCGGGGGGCGGGAGACCCAGTACTTC
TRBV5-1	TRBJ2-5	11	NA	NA	CASSTTGTQYF	TGCGCCAGCAGCACCACGGGGACCCAGTACTTC
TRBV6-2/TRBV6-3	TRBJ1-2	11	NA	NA	CASSPPPGYTF	TGTGCCAGCAGTCCCCCTCCTGGCTACACCTTC
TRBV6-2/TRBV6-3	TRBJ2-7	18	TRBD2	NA	CASSYSGLAGGLTYEQYF	TGTGCCAGCAGTTACTCGGGACTAGCGGGGGGATTAACCTACGAGCAGTACTTC
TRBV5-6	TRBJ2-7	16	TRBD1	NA	CASSLRAGTGGYEQYF	TGTGCCAGCAGCTTGAGAGCCGGGACAGGGGGTTACGAGCAGTACTTC
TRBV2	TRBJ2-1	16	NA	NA	CASSEVPPGGSNEQFF	TGTGCCAGCAGTGAAGTCCCCCCAGGGGGGTCCAATGAGCAGTTCTTC
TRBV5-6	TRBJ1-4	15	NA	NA	CASKTWTRGNEKLFF	TGTGCCAGCAAGACCTGGACACGAGGCAATGAAAAACTGTTTTTT
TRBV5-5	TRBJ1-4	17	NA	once	CASSLGAGDATNEKLFF	TGTGCCAGCAGCTTGGGGGCAGGGGATGCAACTAATGAAAAACTGTTTTTT
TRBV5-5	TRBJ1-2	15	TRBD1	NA	CASSQPGGTGNGYTF	TGTGCCAGCAGCCAACCCGGCGGGACAGGGAATGGCTACACCTTC
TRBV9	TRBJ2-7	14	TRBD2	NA	CASSVTSGGYEQYF	TGTGCCAGCAGCGTGACTAGCGGGGGCTACGAGCAGTACTTC
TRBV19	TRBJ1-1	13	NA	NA	CASSTLLNTEAFF	TGTGCCAGTAGTACCCTACTGAACACTGAAGCTTTCTTT
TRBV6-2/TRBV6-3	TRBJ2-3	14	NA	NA	CASSYDSAADTQYF	TGTGCCAGCAGTTACGATTCGGCGGCAGATACGCAGTATTTT
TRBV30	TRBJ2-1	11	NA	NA	CAWSTNNEQFF	TGTGCCTGGAGTACAAACAATGAGCAGTTCTTC
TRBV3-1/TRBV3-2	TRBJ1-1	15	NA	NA	CASSHLWSSNTEAFF	TGTGCCAGCAGCCATTTGTGGAGTTCGAACACTGAAGCTTTCTTT
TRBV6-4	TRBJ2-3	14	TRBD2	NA	CASRLAGDTDTQYF	TGTGCCAGCAGACTAGCGGGAGACACAGATACGCAGTATTTT
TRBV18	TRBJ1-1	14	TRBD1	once	CASSPRQGVTEAFF	TGTGCCAGCTCCCCAAGACAGGGGGTCACTGAAGCTTTCTTT
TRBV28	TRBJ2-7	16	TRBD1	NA	CASSHTPRDRANEQYF	TGTGCCAGCAGTCACACCCCACGGGACAGGGCGAACGAGCAGTACTTC
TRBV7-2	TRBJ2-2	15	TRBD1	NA	CASSLTTGGIGELFF	TGTGCCAGCAGCTTAACGACAGGGGGCATCGGGGAGCTGTTTTTT
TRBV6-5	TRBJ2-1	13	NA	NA	CASSYGTNNEQFF	TGTGCCAGCAGTTACGGGACAAACAATGAGCAGTTCTTC
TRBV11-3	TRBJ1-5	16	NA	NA	CASSLVVQGWCQPQHF	TGTGCCAGCAGCTTAGTCGTTCAGGGTTGGTGTCAGCCCCAGCATTTT
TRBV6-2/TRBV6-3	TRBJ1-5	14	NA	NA	CASSYSEVYQPQHF	TGTGCCAGCAGTTACTCGGAGGTTTACCAGCCCCAGCATTTT